The TCR beta chain described here comes from a study of blood T cell repertoires in COVID-19. Study details: PBMCs, B-cell-depleted T cells, or T cells were the source of the cDNA or gDNA that made up the material.

Assay used: immunoSEQ multiplex PCR; TCRdb lists only in-frame clones, some missing. Of tens of thousands of clones listed, about three quarters were seen once; the top ten hold 23%. The CDR3 totals 15 residues. The V segment lost 3 bases and the J segment 3 bases; nucleotides outside the gene matches: 3. CDR1 ENHRY and CDR2 SYGVKD come from the germline V gene. This sequence was found in a human donor in a cohort sampled during active COVID-19. Sequencing was performed on peripheral blood. The J gene is TRBJ2-3, the V gene TRBV10-3, with 10 bases lining up with TRBD2. CDR3 protein: CAISEGLAETDTQYF. Here the CDR3 DNA reads TGTGCCATCAGTGAAGGACTAGCGGAGACAGATACGCAGTATTTT.